The text below deals with one T cell receptor (beta chain). Antigen: not known. Data came from immunoSEQ multiplex PCR; TCRdb stores just in-frame clones and leaves some out. The sample holds about 31,000 clones, 97% seen once. At study entry, adolescents had tuberculin skin tests and IGRA screening. On average approximately 100,000 T cells per donor were immunosequenced. The data originate from a study of T cells in tuberculosis. Overall study: IGRA-negative adolescents, IGRA-positive adolescents with latent tuberculosis and adults with active tuberculosis formed this South African cohort.

Findings and caveats of the study: Active tuberculosis patients had shorter CDR3-alpha; the beta difference was nonsignificant.

The CDR3 extends over 14 amino acids. Trimming took off 0 bases at V and 2 bases at J, with 7 bases between the two ends. The germline CDR1 and CDR2 sequences are MDHEN and SYDVKM. The chain couples TRBV28 to TRBJ1-1, with a possible D match to TRBD1 (6 bases). Sample: PBMCs. The clonotype originates from a donor aged 10-29 years with latent tuberculosis or without tuberculosis infection. Written as DNA, the CDR3 is TGTGCCAGCAGTTTATGGACAGGTAACACTGAAGCTTTCTTT. Amino acid sequence: CASSLWTGNTEAFF. Looking up the rest from reference TRBV28 and TRBJ1-1 gives the full variable domain: DVKVTQSSRYLVKRTGEKVFLECVQDMDHENMFWYRQDPGLGLRLIYFSYDVKMKEKGDIPEGYSVSREKKERFSLILESASTNQTSMYLCASSLWTGNTEAFFGQGTRLTVV.